Each of the 19 T cell receptor beta chains below was sequenced from the same sample in a study of cytomegalovirus exposure and HLA in healthy donors. PCR involved 60 Vbeta and 13 Jbeta primers. Data came from immunoSEQ multiplex PCR; TCRdb stores just in-frame clones and leaves some out. This sample has approximately 80,000 clones; roughly 78% occur once, and the top ten carry 2% to 3%. The sample comprised PBMCs. These receptor sequences come from a male donor in good health and CMV-seropositive.

The chain employs TRBV5-1 and TRBJ2-7; weak D call: TRBD1 (6 bases). V lost 4 bases and J 9 bases, leaving 17 bases between the germline ends. The CDR3 consists of 13 residues. Germline V gene data show CDR1 as SGHRS and CDR2 as YFSETQ. In DNA, the CDR3 is TGCGCCAGCAGCGAACGTGGGGACACGGGGCAGTACTTC. Protein product: CASSERGDTGQYF.

The chain joins TRBV4-2 to TRBJ2-7, with a weak D call TRBD1 (5 bases). The CDR3 loop spans 13 amino acids. Germline-derived CDR1 and CDR2 are LGHNA and YNFKEQ. Trimming took 0 bases from V and 6 from J, leaving 9 bases between them. CDR3 in amino acids: CASSQDIRVEQYF. CDR3 nucleotide sequence: TGTGCCAGCAGCCAAGATATCAGGGTCGAGCAGTACTTC.

There are a few counts of this clone. The chain carries TRBV5-1 and TRBJ2-5, with 7 bases aligning to TRBD2. Trimming at V came to 1 base and at J to 1 base, leaving 4 bases not matched to a gene. The CDR3 extends over 15 amino acids. CDR1 and CDR2 (germline): SGHRS, YFSETQ. In DNA, the CDR3 is TGCGCCAGCAGCTTGATGGCGGGAGCCCAAGAGACCCAGTACTTC. Its protein product is CASSLMAGAQETQYF.

The chain employs TRBV23-1 and TRBJ2-7; 10 positions agree with TRBD1. TRBV23-1 is designated an ORF whose function remains uncertain. J gave up 2 bases and V 4 bases, and 5 bases lay outside the gene matches. CDR3 length equals 15 residues. The CDR3 protein is CASSRGTGDTYEQYF. The CDR3 DNA reads as TGCGCCAGCAGTCGAGGGACAGGGGACACCTACGAGCAGTACTTC.

CDR3 bases: TGTGCCAGCAGCCGTTATAGCGGTTTACAGGTTGAAAAACTGTTTTTT. Translating gives CASSRYSGLQVEKLFF. The chain is built from TRBV14 and TRBJ1-4; D is perhaps TRBD1 (5 bases). The germline gives CDR1 SGHDN, CDR2 FVKESK. V lost 4 bases and J 7 bases, leaving 19 bases between the germline ends. CDR3 length equals 16 residues.

This chain joins TRBV6-6 and TRBJ2-5, with D perhaps TRBD2 (7 bases). Trimming removed 0 bases at V and 1 base at J, with 9 bases between. Germline assignment: CDR1 MNHNY and CDR2 SVGAGI (reference sequence). The CDR3 loop spans 15 amino acids. In DNA form, the CDR3 reads TGTGCCAGCAGTTACTCGAGGGGGGGCCAAGAGACCCAGTACTTC. Residues: CASSYSRGGQETQYF.

The chain is built from TRBV7-3 and TRBJ2-1; 10 nucleotides match TRBD2. This CDR3 has 13 amino acids. Germline-derived CDR1 and CDR2 are SGHTA and FQGTGA. Trimming removed 5 bases from V and 11 bases from J; junction bases left unmatched: 6. CDR3 in amino acids: CASSAIAGGQQFF. The DNA of the CDR3 is TGTGCCAGCAGCGCTATAGCGGGAGGCCAGCAGTTCTTC.

The chain carries TRBV5-1 and TRBJ2-7; 7 positions agree with TRBD1. Per the germline V gene, CDR1 is SGHRS and CDR2 is YFSETQ. V was pared by 3 bases and J by 3 bases, with 6 bases of the junction left unmatched. CDR3 length: 14 residues. CDR3 sequence: CASSSKGQNYEQYF. CDR3 DNA sequence: TGCGCCAGCAGCTCAAAGGGACAGAACTACGAGCAGTACTTC.

This clone showed up just a few times. This sequence joins TRBV6-1 and TRBJ1-5; unclear D gene. The CDR3 has 15 amino acids. Germline V gene sequence: CDR1 MNHNS, CDR2 SASEGT. Trimming pared 3 bases from V and 4 bases from J, leaving 13 bases between. DNA of the CDR3: TGTGCCAGCAGTGAGCCCGATAGAATAAATCAGCCCCAGCATTTT. Its translation is CASSEPDRINQPQHF.

V usage is TRBV6-5 and J usage is TRBJ2-3; D uncertain. V lost 2 bases and J 0 bases, leaving 6 bases between the germline ends. Germline lookup yields CDR1 MNHEY and CDR2 SVGAGI. The CDR3 extends over 14 amino acids. CDR3 nucleotides: TGTGCCAGCAGTTACAGAGATAGCACAGATACGCAGTATTTT. It codes for CASSYRDSTDTQYF.

This clone was detected once. The chain has TRBV19 and TRBJ2-4; the D gene is possibly TRBD2 (6 bases). CDR1 and CDR2 from the germline V gene are LNHDA and SQIVND (reference sequence). The V end lost 9 bases, the J end lost 7 bases, and 19 bases lay between the germline ends. This CDR3 contains 14 residues. DNA of the CDR3: TGTGCCAGGGTTCGTGCGGGGATTCAGAACATTCAGTACTTC. Its protein is CARVRAGIQNIQYF. The complete variable domain, with remaining parts taken from reference TRBV19 and TRBJ2-4, reads DGGITQSPKYLFRKEGQNVTLSCEQNLNHDAMYWYRQDPGQGLRLIYYSQIVNDFQKGDIAEGYSVSREKKESFPLTVTSAQKNPTAFYLCARVRAGIQNIQYFGAGTRLSVL.

The chain couples TRBV7-6 to TRBJ2-2; 11 bases agree with TRBD2. This CDR3 has 19 amino acids. Germline lookup yields CDR1 SGHVS and CDR2 FNYEAQ. Trimming removed 2 bases from V and 0 bases from J; junction bases left unmatched: 8. The CDR3 DNA sequence: TGTGCCAGCAGCTTATTGCCTAGCGGGAGGACCGCGAACACCGGGGAGCTGTTTTTT. Protein product: CASSLLPSGRTANTGELFF.

The V gene is TRBV6-5, the J gene TRBJ2-5; D might be TRBD2 (5 bases). The DNA end lines up better with TRBJ2-7; the J call may be wrong. Germline V gene lookup returns CDR1 MNHEY and CDR2 SVGAGI. The CDR3 spans 15 residues. The CDR3 loop is CASSYRWSGSYEQYF. The CDR3 DNA reads TGTGCCAGCAGTTACCGCTGGAGCGGCTCCTACGAGCAGTACTTC.

The sample holds one count of this clone. The V call is TRBV30, the J call TRBJ2-3; D possibly corresponds to TRBD2 (6 bases). V was clipped by 8 bases and J by 0 bases, with 15 bases between them. CDR3 size: 14 residues. CDR1 is GTSNPN and CDR2 is SVGIG in the germline V gene (reference sequence). This CDR3 reads CAIASDPSTDTQYF. The CDR3 bases are TGTGCCATCGCTAGCGACCCTAGCACAGATACGCAGTATTTT.

V usage is TRBV27 and J usage is TRBJ2-2, with 12 bases matching TRBD1. The CDR3 covers 15 residues. V gave up 6 bases and J gave up 4 bases; unmatched junction bases: 3. The germline CDR1 and CDR2 sequences are MNHEY and SMNVEV (reference sequence). CDR3 nucleotides: TGTGCCAGCAGCCGGGACAGGGGGCCCACCGGGGAGCTGTTTTTT. Protein: CASSRDRGPTGELFF.

The chain recombines TRBV13 with TRBJ2-3; maybe TRBD2 (6 bases). Germline CDR1 and CDR2: PRHDT and FYEKMQ (reference sequence). The CDR3 contains 13 residues. V gave up 3 bases and J gave up 5 bases, with 9 bases separating them. The CDR3 DNA sequence: TGTGCCAGCAGCTTGACTAGGAGAGATACGCAGTATTTT. This codes for CASSLTRRDTQYF. The complete variable domain, with remaining parts taken from reference TRBV13 and TRBJ2-3, reads AAGVIQSPRHLIKEKRETATLKCYPIPRHDTVYWYQQGPGQDPQFLISFYEKMQSDKGSIPDRFSAQQFSDYHSELNMSSLELGDSALYFCASSLTRRDTQYFGPGTRLTVL.

The DNA for the CDR3 is TGTGCCAGCAGTTTATGGCGGGACGAGCAGTACTTC. Its translation: CASSLWRDEQYF. This chain uses TRBV28 with TRBJ2-7; TRBD2 is a possible D gene (5 bases). V dropped 0 bases and J dropped 5 bases, with 5 bases sitting between them. CDR3 length: 12 amino acids. Germline CDR1 and CDR2: MDHEN and SYDVKM.

The chain links TRBV1 to TRBJ2-5; TRBD2 is the table's D call and was not checked against the DNA. TRBV1 is an annotated pseudogene. CDR3 size: 17 residues. The CDR3 bases are TGCACCAGCAGCCAAGAGGGAATAGCGGGATACCAAGAGACCCAGTACTTC. This gives the protein CTSSQEGIAGYQETQYF.

The chain is built from TRBV7-8 and TRBJ2-7; D gene ambiguous. CDR1 and CDR2 from the germline V gene are SGHVS and FQNEAQ. There are 16 residues in the CDR3. Between the trimmed V and J ends, which lost 5 bases and 3 bases, there was a span of 20 bases. CDR3 protein: CASSAKARQTDYEQYF. The CDR3, as DNA: TGTGCCAGCAGCGCCAAGGCCCGACAAACGGACTACGAGCAGTACTTC.